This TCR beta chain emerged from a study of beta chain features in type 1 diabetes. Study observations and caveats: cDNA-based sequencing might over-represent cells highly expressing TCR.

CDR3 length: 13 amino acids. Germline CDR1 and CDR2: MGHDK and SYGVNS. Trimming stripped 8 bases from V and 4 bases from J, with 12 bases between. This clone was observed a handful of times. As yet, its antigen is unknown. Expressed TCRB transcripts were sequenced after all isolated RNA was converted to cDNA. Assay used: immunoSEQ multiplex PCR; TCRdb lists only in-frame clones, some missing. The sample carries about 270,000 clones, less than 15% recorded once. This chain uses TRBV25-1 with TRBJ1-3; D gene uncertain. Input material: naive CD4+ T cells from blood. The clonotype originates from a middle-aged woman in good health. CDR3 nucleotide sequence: TGTGCCAGCGGGAGGACTGCCGGAAACACCATATATTTT. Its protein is CASGRTAGNTIYF. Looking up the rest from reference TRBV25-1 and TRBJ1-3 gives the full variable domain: EADIYQTPRYLVIGTGKKITLECSQTMGHDKMYWYQQDPGMELHLIHYSYGVNSTEKGDLSSESTVSRIRTEHFPLTLESARPSHTSQYLCASGRTAGNTIYFGEGSWLTVV.